Included here is one TCR beta chain sequence, with context. The data belong to a study of OX40 agonist ivuxolimab in advanced cancers. Across the study: Enrolled patients in dose escalation had cancers that were hepatocellular carcinoma, melanoma, renal cell or head and neck cancer.

With 4 bases removed from V and 8 bases from J, the gap between germline ends came to 21 bases. The CDR3 has 15 residues. Germline CDR1 SGHRS, CDR2 YFSETQ. TCRdb's copy holds only in-frame clones and misses some; the assay was immunoSEQ multiplex PCR. Of more than 65,000 clones detected, roughly 88% appear once; the ten largest clones hold just over 0.55%. Sample: CD4+ or CD8+ T cells sorted from blood, taken in a trial of the OX40 agonist ivuxolimab. The J gene is TRBJ1-2, the V gene TRBV5-1; TRBD1 might be the D (6 bases). The origin of this receptor is an adult with an advanced solid tumor such as melanoma, head and neck, liver or kidney cancer. The CDR3 nucleotides are TGCGCCAGCAGCACACAGGGAACCACGTTCGACGGCTACACCTTC. Translated, it gives CASSTQGTTFDGYTF.